The next 21 T cell receptor beta chains were all read from a single sample in a study of cytomegalovirus exposure and HLA in healthy donors. PCR amplification relied on 60 Vbeta primers (plus 13 Jbeta primers). TCRdb's table, derived via immunoSEQ multiplex PCR, lists solely in-frame clones and lacks some. The sample data list approximately 71,000 clones. The material sequenced was PBMCs. The receptors come from a female donor in good health and CMV-seropositive.

The V gene is TRBV5-1, the J gene TRBJ2-6; D uncertain. CDR3 length: 17 amino acids. V was cut by 1 base and J by 1 base, with 12 bases left in between. Germline-derived CDR1 and CDR2 are SGHRS and YFSETQ. The CDR3 sequence: CASSLQSRQSGANVLTF. The CDR3 DNA reads as TGCGCCAGCAGCTTGCAGTCCCGTCAGTCTGGGGCCAACGTCCTGACTTTC.

The chain couples TRBV5-1 to TRBJ1-6; maybe TRBD1 (6 bases). Germline values: CDR1 SGHRS, CDR2 YFSETQ. The CDR3 consists of 14 residues. V lost 1 base and J 10 bases, leaving 12 bases between the germline ends. CDR3: CASSLPGEISPLHF. For the CDR3, the DNA is TGCGCCAGCAGCTTGCCAGGGGAAATCTCACCCCTCCACTTT. The full variable domain, completed using reference TRBV5-1 and TRBJ1-6, is KAGVTQTPRYLIKTRGQQVTLSCSPISGHRSVSWYQQTPGQGLQFLFEYFSETQRNKGNFPGRFSGRQFSNSRSEMNVSTLELGDSALYLCASSLPGEISPLHFGNGTRLTVT.

The chain links TRBV6-5 to TRBJ2-6, with D uncertain. Trimming pared 2 bases from V and 0 bases from J, leaving 5 bases between. This CDR3 spans 15 amino acids. CDR1 MNHEY and CDR2 SVGAGI come from the germline V gene. DNA of the CDR3: TGTGCCAGCAGTTACGACATCTCTGGGGCCAACGTCCTGACTTTC. Translating it yields CASSYDISGANVLTF.

The chain uses TRBV28 and TRBJ2-7; 12 positions agree with TRBD2. Germline trimming cut 5 bases from V and 4 bases from J; bases unmatched to any gene: 6. CDR3 length: 15 residues. Per the germline V gene, CDR1 is MDHEN and CDR2 is SYDVKM. The CDR3 reads CASSTRTSGKYEQYF. CDR3 DNA sequence: TGTGCCAGCAGTACCCGGACTAGCGGGAAGTACGAGCAGTACTTC.

V gene TRBV4-3 combines with J gene TRBJ1-4, with no clear D. Between the trimmed V and J ends, which lost 0 bases and 1 base, there was a span of 9 bases. There are 16 residues in the CDR3. Looked up from germline, CDR1 is LGHNA and CDR2 is YSLEER. The CDR3, as DNA: TGCGCCAGCAGCCAAGACGGGTACGGAACTAATGAAAAACTGTTTTTT. This translates into CASSQDGYGTNEKLFF.

The chain carries TRBV28 and TRBJ2-7, with 11 positions matching TRBD1. The CDR3 is 15 residues long. Looked up from germline, CDR1 is MDHEN and CDR2 is SYDVKM. The J segment lost 3 bases and the V segment lost 6 bases, leaving 7 bases of the junction unmatched. CDR3 bases: TGTGCCAGCAGCCCTCCCGGGACAGGGGGCTACGAGCAGTACTTC. It encodes CASSPPGTGGYEQYF.

The gene calls are TRBV18 and TRBJ2-2, with D possibly TRBD1 on 5 matching bases. Deletions cut 3 bases from V and 7 bases from J, with 9 bases between. The CDR3 has 13 amino acids. Germline CDR1 KGHSH, CDR2 LQKENI. The CDR3 region is CASSPTTGGELFF. In DNA, the CDR3 is TGTGCCAGCTCACCGACCACAGGCGGGGAGCTGTTTTTT.

As concerns this clone: An end of the junction differs from the germline gene, which may be a read error. This CDR3 is CASSLVAFQENQYF. CDR3 nucleotide sequence: TGTGCCAGCAGCTTAGTAGCGTTTCAAGAGAACCAGTACTTC. The chain uses TRBV7-9 and TRBJ2-5; tentative D call: TRBD2 (5 bases). CDR1 is SEHNR and CDR2 is FQNEAQ in the germline V gene (reference sequence). CDR3 size: 14 residues.

The chain couples TRBV7-9 to TRBJ2-7; TRBD2 aligns across 14 bases. Germline CDR1 and CDR2: SEHNR and FQNEAQ (reference sequence). The CDR3 sequence is 15 residues long. The V segment lost 5 bases and the J segment 3 bases; nucleotides outside the gene matches: 3. The CDR3 DNA reads as TGTGCCAGCAGCATGGGACTAGCGGGAGTCTACGAGCAGTACTTC. Translation: CASSMGLAGVYEQYF.

The genes are TRBV7-2 and TRBJ1-1; D gene unclear. Between the trimmed V and J ends, which lost 3 bases and 9 bases, there was a span of 14 bases. The germline gives CDR1 SGHTA, CDR2 FQGNSA. The CDR3 is made up of 13 amino acids. The DNA for the CDR3 is TGTGCCAGCAGCTTTAGCGGAGAGTATAAAGCTTTCTTT. This translates into CASSFSGEYKAFF.

V and J are TRBV4-3 and TRBJ1-6; 10 nucleotides match TRBD1. This CDR3 comprises 19 residues. Germline V gene data show CDR1 as LGHNA and CDR2 as YSLEER. V shed 4 bases and J 7 bases; nucleotides not matched to a gene: 16. CDR3 DNA: TGCGCCAGCAGCCGCACACGCGACAGGGGGCCTGTGGGGAATTCACCCCTCCACTTT. Its translation: CASSRTRDRGPVGNSPLHF.

This chain joins TRBV7-8 and TRBJ2-7; 8 bases are shared with TRBD1. The CDR3 runs 16 residues. Trimming took 5 bases from V and 2 from J; bases not matched to a gene: 11. Looked up from germline, CDR1 is SGHVS and CDR2 is FQNEAQ. CDR3 region: CASSMWDRHGAYEQYF. CDR3 nucleotides: TGTGCCAGCAGCATGTGGGACAGGCATGGCGCCTACGAGCAGTACTTC.

J is TRBJ2-7 and V is TRBV10-3; 13 bases agree with TRBD2. V lost 7 bases, J lost 7 bases, and 7 bases stayed unmatched. Germline CDR1 is ENHRY and CDR2 is SYGVKD. CDR3 length equals 14 residues. The CDR3 DNA reads TGTGCCATCAAAGGGACTAGCGGGGTGGAGGAGCAGTACTTC. It yields the protein CAIKGTSGVEEQYF.

The chain carries TRBV11-3 and TRBJ2-2; tentative D call: TRBD1 (6 bases). Germline V gene sequence: CDR1 SGHNT, CDR2 YENEEA. This CDR3 is 15 amino acids long. V was clipped by 5 bases and J by 5 bases, with 15 bases between them. This CDR3 reads CASSPRQDETGELFF. The CDR3 bases are TGTGCCAGCAGCCCTCGACAGGATGAAACCGGGGAGCTGTTTTTT.

This CDR3 is CASSLGQGAGSKAFF. CDR3 nucleotides: TGTGCCAGCAGTTTGGGGCAGGGTGCAGGAAGCAAAGCTTTCTTT. The chain employs TRBV28 and TRBJ1-1; D is possibly TRBD1 (5 bases). Germline V lookup: CDR1 MDHEN, CDR2 SYDVKM. This CDR3 region has 15 residues. The V and J ends lost 3 bases and 9 bases respectively, with 20 bases between them.

The chain employs TRBV10-3 and TRBJ1-1; D is unclear. This CDR3 is 16 amino acids long. The V end was cut by 3 bases, the J end by 2 bases, with 16 bases between. Germline-derived CDR1 and CDR2 are ENHRY and SYGVKD. This CDR3 reads CAISELFGEGNTEAFF. The CDR3 nucleotides are TGTGCCATCAGTGAATTGTTTGGTGAGGGAAACACTGAAGCTTTCTTT.

CDR3 sequence reads: CASSHSGTTEPGEQFF. The CDR3 DNA is TGTGCCAGCAGCCATTCCGGGACTACTGAACCAGGTGAGCAGTTCTTC. The chain is built from TRBV7-9 and TRBJ2-1; 7 nucleotides agree with TRBD2. The CDR3 runs to 16 residues. V lost 5 bases to trimming and J lost 9 bases; unmatched junction nucleotides: 16. The germline gives CDR1 SEHNR, CDR2 FQNEAQ (reference sequence).

The rearrangement uses TRBV6-5 and TRBJ2-3; 7 bases match TRBD2. After removal of 6 bases from V and 4 bases from J, the junction contained 10 bases not matched to a gene. Germline assignment: CDR1 MNHEY and CDR2 SVGAGI. The CDR3 has 15 residues. CDR3 in DNA: TGTGCCAGCAGCCCCGTGGGGGGGGGACCAGATACGCAGTATTTT. This translates into CASSPVGGGPDTQYF.

V and J are TRBV18 and TRBJ2-7; 10 bases align to TRBD2. The CDR3 is made up of 15 amino acids. V gave up 1 base and J gave up 6 bases; unmatched junction bases: 6. Germline CDR1 is KGHSH and CDR2 is LQKENI. CDR3 amino acids: CASSPLSGGVVEQYF. CDR3 bases: TGTGCCAGCTCACCACTGAGCGGGGGGGTTGTCGAGCAGTACTTC.

V is TRBV4-1 and J is TRBJ2-7; 7 bases match TRBD1. The CDR3 is 15 residues long. Trimming removed 4 bases from V and 3 bases from J; junction bases left unmatched: 9. Germline CDR1 is MGHRA and CDR2 is YSYEKL. CDR3 amino acids: CASSRVRDSFYEQYF. The DNA for the CDR3 is TGCGCCAGCAGCCGAGTCCGGGACAGCTTCTACGAGCAGTACTTC.

The chain joins TRBV28 to TRBJ2-7; D not certain. Germline V gene data show CDR1 as MDHEN and CDR2 as SYDVKM. Trimming removed 6 bases at V and 2 bases at J, with 14 bases between. The CDR3 runs 14 residues. The CDR3 coding sequence is TGTGCCAGCAGGTCTCAGGCTCTACCCTACGAGCAGTACTTC. Translation gives CASRSQALPYEQYF. The whole variable domain, filled in from reference TRBV28 and TRBJ2-7, reads DVKVTQSSRYLVKRTGEKVFLECVQDMDHENMFWYRQDPGLGLRLIYFSYDVKMKEKGDIPEGYSVSREKKERFSLILESASTNQTSMYLCASRSQALPYEQYFGPGTRLTVT.